Listed below are T cell receptor beta chains from one sample, sequenced in a study of radiotherapy plus CTLA-4 blockade in lung cancer. Profiling relied on immunoSEQ multiplex PCR, and the TCRdb table lists in-frame clones only, not all of them. Of about 44,000 clones listed, over 60% were seen once; the top ten hold around 2.4%. The sample was peripheral blood, taken from a patient treated with radiotherapy plus ipilimumab. These receptors were collected from a human donor with non-small cell lung cancer whose response to radiotherapy plus ipilimumab could not be evaluated. Each CDR3 is given with its conserved first and last residue. Fields, in order: V gene, J gene, clone size, D gene, CDR3 protein, CDR3 DNA. A D gene is named only where the DNA matches it firmly. Clone size, where shown, is once, few, many, or a class for clones that have expanded.

v_gene: TRBV6-5
j_gene: TRBJ2-1
abundance: once
d_gene: TRBD2
CDR3aa: CASSSRLAADYNEQFF
CDR3nt: TGTGCCAGCAGTTCCCGACTAGCGGCAGATTACAATGAGCAGTTCTTC

v_gene: TRBV6-1
j_gene: TRBJ1-3
abundance: medium-sized
d_gene: .
CDR3aa: CASSEAPTGGGGNTIYF
CDR3nt: TGTGCCAGCAGTGAAGCTCCAACGGGGGGTGGTGGAAACACCATATATTTT

v_gene: TRBV4-3
j_gene: TRBJ1-1
abundance: .
d_gene: TRBD1
CDR3aa: CASSQDQGGRNTEAFF
CDR3nt: TGCGCCAGCAGCCAAGATCAAGGGGGCCGGAACACTGAAGCTTTCTTT

v_gene: TRBV5-1
j_gene: TRBJ2-1
abundance: .
d_gene: TRBD2
CDR3aa: CASSFPLSGNDPIYNEQFF
CDR3nt: TGCGCCAGCAGCTTCCCTCTAAGCGGGAACGACCCCATCTACAATGAGCAGTTCTTC

v_gene: TRBV5-1
j_gene: TRBJ2-3
abundance: .
d_gene: .
CDR3aa: CASNYSPSTDTQYF
CDR3nt: TGCGCCAGCAACTATTCCCCGAGCACAGATACGCAGTATTTT

v_gene: TRBV5-4
j_gene: TRBJ2-7
abundance: .
d_gene: TRBD1
CDR3aa: CASTTGGQGPYEQYF
CDR3nt: TGTGCCAGCACCACGGGCGGACAGGGTCCGTACGAGCAGTACTTC

v_gene: TRBV19
j_gene: TRBJ2-1
abundance: .
d_gene: .
CDR3aa: CASSIALSDNEQFF
CDR3nt: TGTGCCAGTAGTATAGCCCTTAGCGACAATGAGCAGTTCTTC

v_gene: TRBV6-5
j_gene: TRBJ2-5
abundance: .
d_gene: .
CDR3aa: CASSYGGGLQETQYF
CDR3nt: TGTGCCAGCAGTTACGGAGGGGGCCTCCAAGAGACCCAGTACTTC

v_gene: TRBV29-1
j_gene: TRBJ1-1
abundance: .
d_gene: .
CDR3aa: CSVTGTTEAFF
CDR3nt: TGCAGCGTCACAGGTACCACTGAAGCTTTCTTT

v_gene: TRBV5-6
j_gene: TRBJ2-2
abundance: .
d_gene: .
CDR3aa: CASSLRPNTGELFF
CDR3nt: TGTGCCAGCAGCTTGCGGCCTAACACCGGGGAGCTGTTTTTT

v_gene: TRBV18
j_gene: TRBJ1-1
abundance: .
d_gene: .
CDR3aa: CASSNQWGGGTEAFF
CDR3nt: TGTGCCAGCTCAAACCAATGGGGCGGGGGCACTGAAGCTTTCTTT

v_gene: TRBV30
j_gene: TRBJ1-6
abundance: .
d_gene: .
CDR3aa: CALNSGYDSPLHF
CDR3nt: TGTGCCTTGAACTCAGGGTACGATTCACCCCTCCACTTT

v_gene: TRBV14
j_gene: TRBJ2-7
abundance: few
d_gene: .
CDR3aa: CASSQAPTQLQYF
CDR3nt: TGTGCCAGCAGCCAAGCGCCCACACAGTTGCAGTACTTC

v_gene: TRBV28
j_gene: TRBJ1-4
abundance: .
d_gene: TRBD1
CDR3aa: CASSPLSGTGNEKLFF
CDR3nt: TGTGCCAGCAGTCCTCTATCCGGGACAGGGAATGAAAAACTGTTTTTT

v_gene: TRBV25-1
j_gene: TRBJ2-3
abundance: .
d_gene: .
CDR3aa: CASSELGAGDTQYF
CDR3nt: TGTGCCAGCAGTGAACTGGGGGCGGGAGATACGCAGTATTTT

v_gene: TRBV7-9
j_gene: TRBJ1-5
abundance: .
d_gene: .
CDR3aa: CASSLDLRPQHF
CDR3nt: TGTGCCAGCAGCTTAGATCTTCGGCCCCAGCATTTT

v_gene: TRBV4-2
j_gene: TRBJ1-4
abundance: .
d_gene: TRBD1
CDR3aa: CASSQPGQIRKGEKLFF
CDR3nt: TGTGCCAGCAGCCAACCGGGACAGATTCGGAAGGGTGAAAAACTGTTTTTT

v_gene: TRBV7-3
j_gene: TRBJ2-2
abundance: few
d_gene: TRBD1
CDR3aa: CASSFTGGSAGELFF
CDR3nt: TGTGCCAGCAGCTTTACAGGGGGCAGTGCCGGGGAGCTGTTTTTT

v_gene: TRBV5-1
j_gene: TRBJ1-6
abundance: .
d_gene: TRBD1
CDR3aa: CASSTAGGGYSPLHF
CDR3nt: TGCGCCAGCAGCACTGCAGGGGGCGGTTATTCACCCCTCCACTTT

v_gene: TRBV5-6
j_gene: TRBJ2-1
abundance: once
d_gene: .
CDR3aa: CASSIPTSGQGDEQFF
CDR3nt: TGTGCCAGCAGCATACCCACTAGCGGTCAGGGGGATGAGCAGTTCTTC

v_gene: TRBV5-1
j_gene: TRBJ1-2
abundance: .
d_gene: .
CDR3aa: CASSLAGGRPSNYGYTF
CDR3nt: TGCGCCAGCAGCTTGGCGGGTGGTAGACCTTCTAACTATGGCTACACCTTC

v_gene: TRBV7-7
j_gene: TRBJ2-5
abundance: once
d_gene: TRBD1
CDR3aa: CASSLQGDQETQYF
CDR3nt: TGTGCTAGCAGCTTACAGGGGGACCAAGAGACCCAGTACTTC

v_gene: TRBV5-1
j_gene: TRBJ2-3
abundance: .
d_gene: TRBD2
CDR3aa: CASSLLAGSDTQYF
CDR3nt: TGCGCCAGCAGCTTGCTAGCGGGGTCAGATACGCAGTATTTT

v_gene: TRBV27
j_gene: TRBJ2-7
abundance: .
d_gene: .
CDR3aa: CASSLSISGIAYEQYF
CDR3nt: TGTGCCAGCAGTTTATCGATTTCGGGGATCGCCTACGAGCAGTACTTC

v_gene: TRBV9
j_gene: TRBJ2-3
abundance: .
d_gene: .
CDR3aa: CASSVGQRITDTQYF
CDR3nt: TGTGCCAGCAGCGTAGGTCAGCGTATCACAGATACGCAGTATTTT

v_gene: TRBV19
j_gene: TRBJ2-7
abundance: .
d_gene: TRBD1
CDR3aa: CASSTRRGTAKSYEQYF
CDR3nt: TGTGCCAGTAGTACCCGCAGGGGGACAGCTAAATCCTACGAGCAGTACTTC

v_gene: TRBV29-1
j_gene: TRBJ2-5
abundance: .
d_gene: .
CDR3aa: CSVERNYGETQYF
CDR3nt: TGCAGCGTTGAAAGAAACTATGGAGAGACCCAGTACTTC

v_gene: TRBV4-2
j_gene: TRBJ1-4
abundance: .
d_gene: .
CDR3aa: CASSQVFSSLGVNNEKLFF
CDR3nt: TGTGCCAGCAGCCAAGTATTCAGTAGTTTAGGAGTAAATAATGAAAAACTGTTTTTT

v_gene: TRBV19
j_gene: TRBJ1-1
abundance: few
d_gene: .
CDR3aa: CAVTGQLNTEAFF
CDR3nt: TGTGCCGTTACAGGACAGTTGAACACTGAAGCTTTCTTT

v_gene: TRBV28
j_gene: TRBJ1-1
abundance: few
d_gene: .
CDR3aa: CASSPGLALNTEAFF
CDR3nt: TGTGCCAGCAGTCCCGGGTTGGCCCTGAACACTGAAGCTTTCTTT

v_gene: TRBV30
j_gene: TRBJ2-2
abundance: .
d_gene: .
CDR3aa: CAWIRQINTGELFF
CDR3nt: TGTGCCTGGATAAGACAAATTAACACCGGGGAGCTGTTTTTT

v_gene: TRBV2
j_gene: TRBJ2-6
abundance: .
d_gene: TRBD2
CDR3aa: CAKDLAGGPTAGANVLTF
CDR3nt: TGTGCCAAAGACCTAGCGGGGGGGCCTACTGCTGGGGCCAACGTCCTGACTTTC

v_gene: TRBV2
j_gene: TRBJ1-5
abundance: .
d_gene: .
CDR3aa: CASSEESGDQPQHF
CDR3nt: TGTGCCAGCAGTGAAGAGTCAGGGGATCAGCCCCAGCATTTT

v_gene: TRBV28
j_gene: TRBJ1-4
abundance: .
d_gene: TRBD1
CDR3aa: CASSGTGTGGFKEKLFF
CDR3nt: TGTGCCAGCAGCGGAACCGGGACAGGGGGCTTTAAAGAAAAACTGTTTTTT

v_gene: TRBV6-6
j_gene: TRBJ1-6
abundance: .
d_gene: TRBD1
CDR3aa: CASSQDRGRINSPLHF
CDR3nt: TGTGCCAGCAGTCAGGACAGGGGTCGGATTAATTCACCCCTCCACTTT

v_gene: TRBV5-6
j_gene: TRBJ2-7
abundance: .
d_gene: .
CDR3aa: CAGSPLLTVSYEQYF
CDR3nt: TGTGCCGGCAGCCCCTTACTGACAGTATCCTACGAGCAGTACTTC

v_gene: TRBV25-1
j_gene: TRBJ2-7
abundance: .
d_gene: .
CDR3aa: CASSEYSSSYEQYF
CDR3nt: TGTGCCAGCAGTGAATACTCCAGCTCCTACGAGCAGTACTTC

v_gene: TRBV9
j_gene: TRBJ2-7
abundance: .
d_gene: .
CDR3aa: CASSPRAGFYEQYF
CDR3nt: TGTGCCAGCAGCCCGAGGGCGGGGTTCTACGAGCAGTACTTC

v_gene: TRBV5-1
j_gene: TRBJ1-6
abundance: .
d_gene: .
CDR3aa: CASSRTVSHDSPLHF
CDR3nt: TGCGCCAGCAGCCGGACAGTCTCCCATGATTCACCCCTCCACTTT

v_gene: TRBV23-1
j_gene: TRBJ2-3
abundance: few
d_gene: TRBD1
CDR3aa: CASSQSVSRTGVPDTQYF
CDR3nt: TGCGCCAGCAGTCAATCGGTGTCTCGGACAGGGGTCCCTGATACGCAGTATTTT

v_gene: TRBV7-8
j_gene: TRBJ2-5
abundance: once
d_gene: TRBD1
CDR3aa: CASSSPTGRGETQYF
CDR3nt: TGTGCCAGCAGTTCCCCGACAGGGCGAGGAGAGACCCAGTACTTC

v_gene: TRBV11-2
j_gene: TRBJ2-7
abundance: few
d_gene: TRBD2
CDR3aa: CASSSRGGSYEQYF
CDR3nt: TGTGCCAGCAGCTCCCGCGGGGGCTCCTACGAGCAGTACTTC

v_gene: TRBV6-1
j_gene: TRBJ2-1
abundance: once
d_gene: TRBD2
CDR3aa: CASSEFPRLAGGLSYNEQFF
CDR3nt: TGTGCCAGCAGTGAGTTTCCCAGGCTAGCGGGAGGCCTCTCCTACAATGAGCAGTTCTTC

v_gene: TRBV7-6
j_gene: TRBJ1-5
abundance: .
d_gene: .
CDR3aa: CASSLQQGSNQPQHF
CDR3nt: TGTGCCAGCAGCTTACAACAGGGTAGCAATCAGCCCCAGCATTTT

v_gene: TRBV30
j_gene: TRBJ2-3
abundance: .
d_gene: TRBD2
CDR3aa: CACPGTSLGGADTQYF
CDR3nt: TGTGCCTGCCCCGGGACTAGCCTTGGGGGGGCAGATACGCAGTATTTT

v_gene: TRBV6-6
j_gene: TRBJ1-6
abundance: .
d_gene: .
CDR3aa: CASSRQTLYDSPLHF
CDR3nt: TGTGCCAGCAGTCGACAGACACTCTATGATTCACCCCTCCACTTT

v_gene: TRBV6-5
j_gene: TRBJ2-7
abundance: .
d_gene: .
CDR3aa: CASRPGNSYEQYF
CDR3nt: TGTGCCAGCAGACCCGGGAACTCCTACGAGCAGTACTTC

v_gene: TRBV9
j_gene: TRBJ1-2
abundance: .
d_gene: .
CDR3aa: CASSVAGGIYGYTF
CDR3nt: TGTGCCAGCAGCGTAGCAGGAGGGATCTATGGCTACACCTTC

v_gene: TRBV2
j_gene: TRBJ2-7
abundance: .
d_gene: TRBD2
CDR3aa: CASIRGDAYEQYF
CDR3nt: TGTGCCAGCATCCGGGGGGACGCCTACGAGCAGTACTTC

v_gene: TRBV14
j_gene: TRBJ2-7
abundance: .
d_gene: .
CDR3aa: CASSQVTYEQYF
CDR3nt: TGTGCCAGCAGCCAAGTCACCTACGAGCAGTACTTC

v_gene: TRBV27
j_gene: TRBJ2-5
abundance: .
d_gene: .
CDR3aa: CASSSISVRETQYF
CDR3nt: TGTGCCAGCAGTTCGATTAGTGTACGTGAGACCCAGTACTTC

v_gene: TRBV28
j_gene: TRBJ2-7
abundance: .
d_gene: TRBD2
CDR3aa: CASSAGVNGGAHEQYF
CDR3nt: TGTGCCAGCAGCGCGGGGGTCAACGGCGGGGCCCACGAGCAGTACTTC

v_gene: TRBV5-1
j_gene: TRBJ1-2
abundance: .
d_gene: TRBD1
CDR3aa: CASSLQGADNYGYTF
CDR3nt: TGCGCCAGCAGCTTGCAGGGGGCGGACAACTATGGCTACACCTTC

v_gene: TRBV2
j_gene: TRBJ1-1
abundance: few
d_gene: .
CDR3aa: CASSVGGLFTEAFF
CDR3nt: TGTGCCAGCAGTGTGGGGGGGTTGTTCACTGAAGCTTTCTTT

v_gene: TRBV4-3
j_gene: TRBJ2-3
abundance: .
d_gene: TRBD2
CDR3aa: CASSQRGLAGESDTQYF
CDR3nt: TGCGCCAGCAGCCAACGGGGACTAGCGGGGGAATCAGATACGCAGTATTTT